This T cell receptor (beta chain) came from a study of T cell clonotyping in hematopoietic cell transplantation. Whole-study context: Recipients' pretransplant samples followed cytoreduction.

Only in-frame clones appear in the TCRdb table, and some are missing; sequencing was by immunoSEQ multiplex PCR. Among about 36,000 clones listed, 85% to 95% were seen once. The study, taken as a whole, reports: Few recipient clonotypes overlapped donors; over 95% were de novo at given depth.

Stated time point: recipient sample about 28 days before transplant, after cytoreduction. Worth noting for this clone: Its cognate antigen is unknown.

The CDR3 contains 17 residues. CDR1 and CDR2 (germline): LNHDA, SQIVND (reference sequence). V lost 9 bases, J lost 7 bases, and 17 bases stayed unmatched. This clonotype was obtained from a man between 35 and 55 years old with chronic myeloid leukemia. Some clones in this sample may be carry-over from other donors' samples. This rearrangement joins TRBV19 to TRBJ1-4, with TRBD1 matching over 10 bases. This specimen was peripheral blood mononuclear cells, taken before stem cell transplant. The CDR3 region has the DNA TGTGCCAGCTCCCGGGACAGGGGCCTTCTAAGCGCTGAAAAACTGTTTTTT. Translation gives CASSRDRGLLSAEKLFF. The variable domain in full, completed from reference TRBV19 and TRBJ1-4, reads DGGITQSPKYLFRKEGQNVTLSCEQNLNHDAMYWYRQDPGQGLRLIYYSQIVNDFQKGDIAEGYSVSREKKESFPLTVTSAQKNPTAFYLCASSRDRGLLSAEKLFFGSGTQLSVL.